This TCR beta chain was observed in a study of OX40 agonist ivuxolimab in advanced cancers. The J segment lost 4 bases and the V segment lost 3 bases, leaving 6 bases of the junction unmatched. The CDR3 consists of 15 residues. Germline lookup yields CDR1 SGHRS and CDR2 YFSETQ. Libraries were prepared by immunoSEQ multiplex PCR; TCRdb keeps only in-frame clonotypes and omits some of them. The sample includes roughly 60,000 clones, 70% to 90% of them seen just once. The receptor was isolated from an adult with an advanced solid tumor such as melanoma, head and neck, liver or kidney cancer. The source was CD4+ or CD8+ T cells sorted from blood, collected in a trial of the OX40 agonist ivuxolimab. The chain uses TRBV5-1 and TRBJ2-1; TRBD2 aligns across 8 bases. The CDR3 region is CASSSPGLEYNEQFF. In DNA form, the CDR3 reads TGCGCCAGCAGCTCCCCGGGACTAGAGTACAATGAGCAGTTCTTC.